These 3 T cell receptor beta chains were sequenced from one sample in a study of cytomegalovirus exposure and HLA in healthy donors. PCR primers comprised 60 Vbeta and 13 Jbeta primers. The repertoire was sequenced with immunoSEQ multiplex PCR; TCRdb's copy has only in-frame clones and lacks some. This table holds 75,000 to 95,000 clones. Sequencing used PBMCs. The receptors come from a woman aged 60-75 years in good health and CMV-seronegative.

This sequence joins TRBV19 and TRBJ2-7; 7 nucleotides match TRBD1. V was pared by 6 bases and J by 2 bases, with 4 bases of the junction left unmatched. The CDR3 runs 13 residues. Looked up from germline, CDR1 is LNHDA and CDR2 is SQIVND (reference sequence). CDR3 coding DNA: TGTGCCAGTAGCCTTGACAGGGCCTACGAGCAGTACTTC. It specifies CASSLDRAYEQYF.

This chain uses TRBV5-4 with TRBJ2-3; the match to TRBD2 covers 11 bases. In germline, CDR1 is SGHNT, CDR2 YYREEE (reference sequence). V lost 2 bases, J lost 6 bases, and 11 bases stayed unmatched. The CDR3 loop spans 17 amino acids. The CDR3 sequence: CASSFPSRLAGWDTQYF. Here the CDR3 DNA reads TGTGCCAGCAGCTTTCCATCGAGACTAGCGGGATGGGATACGCAGTATTTT. The full variable domain, completed using reference TRBV5-4 and TRBJ2-3, is ETGVTQSPTHLIKTRGQQVTLRCSSQSGHNTVSWYQQALGQGPQFIFQYYREEENGRGNFPPRFSGLQFPNYSSELNVNALELDDSALYLCASSFPSRLAGWDTQYFGPGTRLTVL.

This sequence joins TRBV30 and TRBJ2-7; 12 bases agree with TRBD1. CDR1 is GTSNPN and CDR2 is SVGIG in the germline V gene (reference sequence). The CDR3 length is 15 residues. The junction had 7 bases not matched to a gene; V was cut back by 1 base and J by 6 bases. In nucleotides, the CDR3 is TGTGCCTGGAGTGAGACGGGACAGGGGGCTCTCGAGCAGTACTTC. It is translated as CAWSETGQGALEQYF.